One and the same sample provided the 13 T cell receptor beta chains below, sequenced in a study of cytomegalovirus exposure and HLA in healthy donors. Only in-frame clones appear in the TCRdb table, and some are missing; sequencing was by immunoSEQ multiplex PCR. Of roughly 140,000 clones detected, roughly nine tenths appear once; the ten largest clones hold 0.6% to 0.8%. Material: PBMCs. The receptors derive from a man between 18 and 35 years old in good health and CMV-seronegative.

V usage is TRBV27 and J usage is TRBJ2-7; 8 nucleotides align to TRBD2. The germline V gene has CDR1 MNHEY and CDR2 SMNVEV (reference sequence). V shed 7 bases, J shed 5 bases, and the junction held 10 bases outside the gene matches. This CDR3 region has 14 residues. For the CDR3, the DNA is TGTGCCAGCACCGCACGCTCGGGAGGGAACGAGCAGTACGTC. This gives the protein CASTARSGGNEQYV.

The rearrangement links TRBV6-6 to TRBJ2-1; a weak D match, TRBD2 (5 bases). Looked up from germline, CDR1 is MNHNY and CDR2 is SVGAGI (reference sequence). This CDR3 region has 16 residues. The V end lost 11 bases, the J end lost 7 bases, and 27 bases lay between the germline ends. CDR3 nucleotides: TGTGCCGCCCGACGCCCGGGTTCCCCTTCGGGGAATGAGCAGTTCTTC. The encoded protein is CAARRPGSPSGNEQFF.

The V and J genes are TRBV19 and TRBJ2-7; the D gene is possibly TRBD2 (6 bases). The CDR3 runs 13 residues. V shed 3 bases and J shed 7 bases, with 13 bases lying between them. Per the germline V gene, CDR1 is LNHDA and CDR2 is SQIVND (reference sequence). The CDR3 region has the DNA TGTGCCAGTAGTATGGGCTTAGCGGCGGAGCAGTACGTC. Translated: CASSMGLAAEQYV.

CDR3 amino acids: CASSRSDRATNEKLFF. Here the CDR3 DNA reads TGCGCCAGCAGCCGGTCGGACAGGGCAACTAATGAAAAACTGTTTTTT. J is TRBJ1-4 and V is TRBV4-1; 8 bases agree with TRBD1. This CDR3 comprises 16 residues. Unmatched junction bases numbered 4, after V lost 4 bases and J lost 0 bases. The germline CDR1 and CDR2 sequences are MGHRA and YSYEKL.

This sequence joins TRBV27 and TRBJ1-1; 8 nucleotides match TRBD1. J gave up 5 bases and V 6 bases, and 8 bases lay outside the gene matches. The CDR3 runs 14 residues. Germline V gives CDR1 MNHEY, CDR2 SMNVEV (reference sequence). CDR3 amino acids: CASRSRGQGTEAFF. The CDR3 nucleotides read TGTGCCAGCAGATCCAGGGGGCAGGGGACTGAAGCTTTCTTT.

The J gene is TRBJ2-5, the V gene TRBV18, with D tentatively TRBD2 (5 bases). The ends were cut back, 3 bases at V and 2 bases at J, with 10 bases in the middle. This CDR3 has 14 residues. CDR1 is KGHSH and CDR2 is LQKENI in the germline V gene. CDR3 in amino acids: CASSPNGGQETQYF. The CDR3 DNA sequence: TGTGCCAGCTCACCCAACGGAGGTCAAGAGACCCAGTACTTC.

The chain recombines TRBV10-3 with TRBJ2-3; 10 bases match TRBD1. CDR1 and CDR2 (germline): ENHRY, SYGVKD. CDR3 length: 15 residues. The ends lost 5 bases at V and 1 base at J; junction bases unmatched: 3. CDR3 bases: TGTGCCATCAGTCCCGGACAGGGGGGCACAGATACGCAGTATTTT. Protein product: CAISPGQGGTDTQYF.

The chain uses TRBV7-8 and TRBJ2-5, with TRBD1 identical over 8 bases. The CDR3 covers 18 residues. Germline CDR1 reads SGHVS; CDR2 reads FQNEAQ. Trimming at V came to 3 bases and at J to 0 bases, leaving 12 bases not matched to a gene. CDR3 sequence: CASSLMPGGLMYQETQYF. The CDR3 nucleotides are TGTGCCAGCAGCTTGATGCCAGGGGGCCTGATGTACCAAGAGACCCAGTACTTC.

V is TRBV11-2 and J is TRBJ1-4; tentative D call: TRBD1 (6 bases). Trimming left V 5 bases short and J 10 bases short, with 14 bases between. Germline CDR1 SGHAT, CDR2 FQNNGV. This CDR3 is 13 amino acids long. This CDR3 reads CASSRRTEGKLFF. CDR3 in DNA: TGTGCCAGCAGCCGCCGGACAGAGGGAAAACTGTTTTTT.

The chain links TRBV6-5 to TRBJ1-1; a possible D gene is TRBD1 (6 bases). Germline values: CDR1 MNHEY, CDR2 SVGAGI. Trimming took 7 bases from V and 2 from J, leaving 11 bases between them. The CDR3 contains 13 residues. CDR3 loop: CASKDSHNTEAFF. The DNA for the CDR3 is TGTGCCAGCAAGGACAGCCACAACACTGAAGCTTTCTTT.

The chain has TRBV30 and TRBJ2-7; 8 bases match TRBD2. This CDR3 has 17 residues. The V and J ends lost 0 bases and 3 bases, in that order; junction bases with no gene match: 13. Germline assignment: CDR1 GTSNPN and CDR2 SVGIG (reference sequence). The CDR3 DNA reads as TGTGCCTGGAGTGTAGCCCGACTAGCGCGTCAGGACTACGAGCAGTACTTC. It yields the protein CAWSVARLARQDYEQYF.

This clone appeared a single time. The V call is TRBV5-3, the J call TRBJ1-2; D perhaps matches TRBD1 (6 bases). TRBV5-3 is marked as an open reading frame, function uncertain. V lost 4 bases and J 2 bases, leaving 15 bases between the germline ends. This CDR3 contains 15 residues. The CDR3 DNA reads as TGTGCCAGAAGCAGAGAACAGGGATGCAACTATGGCTACACCTTC. Translated: CARSREQGCNYGYTF.

The V gene is TRBV11-2, the J gene TRBJ1-4, with 7 bases matching TRBD1. V shed 5 bases and J 8 bases; nucleotides not matched to a gene: 8. Germline V gives CDR1 SGHAT, CDR2 FQNNGV. CDR3 length: 14 residues. CDR3 loop: CASSTDRVREKLFF. CDR3 nucleotides: TGTGCCAGCAGCACCGACAGGGTTCGGGAAAAACTGTTTTTT.